Following are 7 T cell receptor beta chains from one sample sequenced in a study of CD8 T cells in ankylosing spondylitis. TCRdb analysed the 5' RACE reads with MiXCR anew, one entry per CDR3 protein. The data hold 150,000 to 200,000 distinct CDR3 sequences, with 18% observed a single time. The sample was blood, either unsorted or a sorted T cell fraction (not recorded which). The origin of the receptors is a male donor aged 5 to 29 with ankylosing spondylitis or in good health (not recorded which).

This clonotype was seen ten or more times. The chain links TRBV6-2 or TRBV6-3 to TRBJ1-1; the D is unclear. Germline lookup yields CDR1 MNHEY and CDR2 SVGEGT. V was trimmed by 8 bases and J by 2 bases, leaving 12 bases between them. The CDR3 sequence is 13 residues long. The CDR3 loop is CASGEGGNTEAFF. CDR3 DNA: TGTGCCAGCGGCGAGGGCGGTAACACTGAAGCTTTCTTT.

This clonotype was found many times. The chain combines TRBV20-1 with TRBJ2-7, with 7 positions matching TRBD1. CDR3 length equals 12 residues. J was trimmed by 6 bases and V by 5 bases; bases with no gene match: 7. The germline V gene has CDR1 DFQATT and CDR2 SNEGSKA (reference sequence). Here the CDR3 reads CSAGHRGGEQYF. Here the CDR3 DNA reads TGCAGTGCTGGGCACAGGGGCGGCGAGCAGTACTTC.

At least ten counts were recorded for this clonotype. The chain employs TRBV10-3 and TRBJ2-3; no firm D call. V lost 5 bases and J lost 2, with 5 bases in between. In germline, CDR1 is ENHRY, CDR2 SYGVKD. This CDR3 spans 12 amino acids. CDR3 bases: TGTGCCATCAGTTCCCTCACAGATACGCAGTATTTT. Amino acids: CAISSLTDTQYF.

About this clonotype itself: No conserved phenylalanine or tryptophan ends this CDR3, so it is likely a read error. The CDR3 nucleotides read TGCGCCAGCAGCTCCTCTACCAGCTCTGGGGCCAACGTCCTGACTTAC. Translated, it gives CASSSSTSSGANVLTY. This sequence joins TRBV5-1 and TRBJ2-6; no clear D gene. The length of the CDR3 is 16 residues. The germline gives CDR1 SGHRS, CDR2 YFSETQ. Deletions cut 3 bases from V and 0 bases from J, with 10 bases between.

This clonotype turned up a few times. V usage is TRBV7-8 and J usage is TRBJ2-1; no clear D gene. The germline V gene encodes CDR1 SGHVS and CDR2 FQNEAQ. The CDR3 spans 15 residues. Trimming stripped 4 bases from V and 10 bases from J, with 20 bases between. Written as DNA, the CDR3 is TGTGCCAGCAGCTCCGTGGCTGCCCGCCGGGCGGAGCAGTTCTTC. Translating it yields CASSSVAARRAEQFF.

The rearrangement uses TRBV29-1 and TRBJ2-7; 12 bases are a match to TRBD2. With 2 bases clipped from V and 2 bases from J, the junction kept 7 bases outside the gene matches. The CDR3 runs to 16 residues. Per the germline V gene, CDR1 is SQVTM and CDR2 is ANQGSEA. The CDR3 DNA reads TGCAGCGTTGAATCCCGGCTAGCGGGAGGGCCCTACGAGCAGTACTTC. Translation gives CSVESRLAGGPYEQYF.

At least ten counts were recorded for this clonotype. The chain recombines TRBV5-6 with TRBJ2-5, with 8 nucleotides matching TRBD1. CDR1 and CDR2 (germline): SGHDT, YYEEEE. V lost 0 bases and J lost 1; bases outside the gene matches: 2. CDR3 length equals 15 residues. The CDR3 DNA follows: TGTGCCAGCAGCTTGGCAGGACAGGGCCAAGAGACCCAGTACTTC. Protein product: CASSLAGQGQETQYF. Combining the CDR3 with reference TRBV5-6 and TRBJ2-5 gives the whole variable domain DAGVTQSPTHLIKTRGQQVTLRCSPKSGHDTVSWYQQALGQGPQFIFQYYEEEERQRGNFPDRFSGHQFPNYSSELNVNALLLGDSALYLCASSLAGQGQETQYFGPGTRLLVL.